The following is a T cell receptor beta chain sequence with its context. No antigen is known for it. From the reads, TCRdb called clonotypes with MiXCR, one entry per CDR3 protein. The profile shows roughly 500,000 distinct CDR3 sequences, 25% to 35% of them singletons. The data belong to a study of T cell repertoires in cytomegalovirus infection. Study-level background: HLA-B-restricted CMV epitopes that are well studied were used alongside recently identified HLA-C-restricted ones.

There are 14 residues in the CDR3. Deletions cut 6 bases from V and 4 bases from J, with 13 bases between. Per germline, CDR1 SNHLY and CDR2 FYNNEI. The origin of this receptor is a human donor in good health (CMV status not recorded). Some clones in this sample may be carry-over from other donors' samples. This specimen was cultured PBMCs, taken from culture after CMV antigen stimulation. The chain couples TRBV2 to TRBJ2-1; D gene unclear. CDR3 coding DNA: TGTGCCAGCAGCGAAACAGACTGGTACAATGAGCAGTTCTTC. Translating gives CASSETDWYNEQFF.